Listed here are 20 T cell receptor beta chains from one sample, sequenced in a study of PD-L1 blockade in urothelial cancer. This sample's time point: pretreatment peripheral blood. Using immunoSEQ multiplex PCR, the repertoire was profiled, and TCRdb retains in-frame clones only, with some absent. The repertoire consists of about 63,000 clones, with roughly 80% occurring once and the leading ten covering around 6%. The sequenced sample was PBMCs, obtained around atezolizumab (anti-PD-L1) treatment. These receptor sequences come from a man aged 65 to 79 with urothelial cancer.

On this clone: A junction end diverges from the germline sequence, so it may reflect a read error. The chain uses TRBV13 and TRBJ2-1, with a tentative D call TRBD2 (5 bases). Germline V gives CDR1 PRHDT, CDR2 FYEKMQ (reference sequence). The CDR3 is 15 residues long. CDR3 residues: CASSTPLDSYNEQFF. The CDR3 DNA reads TGTGCCAGCAGCACCCCCCTGGACTCCTATAATGAGCAGTTCTTC. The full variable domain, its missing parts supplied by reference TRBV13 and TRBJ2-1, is AAGVIQSPRHLIKEKRETATLKCYPIPRHDTVYWYQQGPGQDPQFLISFYEKMQSDKGSIPDRFSAQQFSDYHSELNMSSLELGDSALYFCASSTPLDSYNEQFFGPGTRLTVL.

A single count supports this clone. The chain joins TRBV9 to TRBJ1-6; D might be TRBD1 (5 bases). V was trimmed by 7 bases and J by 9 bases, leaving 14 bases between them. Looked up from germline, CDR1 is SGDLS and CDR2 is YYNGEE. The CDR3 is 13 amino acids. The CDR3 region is CASQQGSASPLHF. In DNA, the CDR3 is TGTGCCAGCCAGCAGGGATCTGCTTCACCCCTCCACTTT.

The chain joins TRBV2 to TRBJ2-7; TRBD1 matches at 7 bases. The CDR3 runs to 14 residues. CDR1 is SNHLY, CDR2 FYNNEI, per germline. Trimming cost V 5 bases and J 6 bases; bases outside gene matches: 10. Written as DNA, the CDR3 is TGTGCCAGCAGTCTGGACAGGATTGTGGGCGAGCAGTACTTC. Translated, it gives CASSLDRIVGEQYF.

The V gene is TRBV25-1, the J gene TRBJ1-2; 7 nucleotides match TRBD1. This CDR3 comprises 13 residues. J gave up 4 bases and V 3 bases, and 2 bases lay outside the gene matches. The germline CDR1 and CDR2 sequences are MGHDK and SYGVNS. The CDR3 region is CASSDPGGYGYTF. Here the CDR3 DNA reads TGTGCCAGCAGTGACCCAGGGGGCTATGGCTACACCTTC.

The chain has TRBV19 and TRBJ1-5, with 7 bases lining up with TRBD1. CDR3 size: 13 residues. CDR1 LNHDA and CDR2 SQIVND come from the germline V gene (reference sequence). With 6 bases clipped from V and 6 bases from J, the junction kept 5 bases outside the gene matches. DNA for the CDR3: TGTGCCAGTAGGGAGGGGGCAGCTCAGCCCCAGCATTTT. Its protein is CASREGAAQPQHF.

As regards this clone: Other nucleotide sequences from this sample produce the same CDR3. The CDR3 DNA reads TGTGCCTGGAGTCGGGACAGGCCCTATGGCTACACCTTC. Translation gives CAWSRDRPYGYTF. The chain uses TRBV30 and TRBJ1-2; 8 bases are a match to TRBD1. The trim removed 2 bases at V and 4 bases at J, leaving 3 bases unmatched. The CDR3 totals 13 residues. CDR1 and CDR2 from the germline V gene are GTSNPN and SVGIG (reference sequence).

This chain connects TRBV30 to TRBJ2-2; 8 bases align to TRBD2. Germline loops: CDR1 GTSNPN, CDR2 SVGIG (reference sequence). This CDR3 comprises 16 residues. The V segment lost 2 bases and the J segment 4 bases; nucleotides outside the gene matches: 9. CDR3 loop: CAWSRSGGPGTGELFF. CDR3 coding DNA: TGTGCCTGGAGTCGGTCGGGAGGGCCCGGCACCGGGGAGCTGTTTTTT.

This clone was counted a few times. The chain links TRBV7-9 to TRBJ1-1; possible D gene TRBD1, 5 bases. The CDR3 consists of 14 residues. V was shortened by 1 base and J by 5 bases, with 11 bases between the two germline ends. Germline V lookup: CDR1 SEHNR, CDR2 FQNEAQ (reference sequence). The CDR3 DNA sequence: TGTGCCAGCAGCTTAGTTCAGGGTTGGACTGAAGCTTTCTTT. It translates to CASSLVQGWTEAFF.

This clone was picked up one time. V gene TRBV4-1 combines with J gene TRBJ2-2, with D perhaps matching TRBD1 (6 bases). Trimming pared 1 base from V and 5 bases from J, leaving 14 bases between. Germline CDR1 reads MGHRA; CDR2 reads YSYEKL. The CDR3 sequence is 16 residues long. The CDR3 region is CASSQVGQLGTGELFF. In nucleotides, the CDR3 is TGCGCCAGCAGCCAAGTTGGACAGTTGGGGACCGGGGAGCTGTTTTTT.

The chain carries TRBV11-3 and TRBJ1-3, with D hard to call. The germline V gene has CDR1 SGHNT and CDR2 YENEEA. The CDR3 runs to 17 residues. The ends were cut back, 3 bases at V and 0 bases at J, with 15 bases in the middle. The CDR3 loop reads CASSLRNGGFSGNTIYF. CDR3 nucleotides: TGTGCCAGCAGCTTGAGGAACGGAGGATTCTCTGGAAACACCATATATTTT.

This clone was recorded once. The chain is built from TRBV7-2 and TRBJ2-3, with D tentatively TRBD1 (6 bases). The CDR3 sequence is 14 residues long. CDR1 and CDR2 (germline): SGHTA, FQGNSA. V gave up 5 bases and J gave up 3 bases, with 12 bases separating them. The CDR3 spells CASSPQGRTDTQYF. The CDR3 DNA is TGTGCCAGCAGCCCCCAGGGGCGGACAGATACGCAGTATTTT.

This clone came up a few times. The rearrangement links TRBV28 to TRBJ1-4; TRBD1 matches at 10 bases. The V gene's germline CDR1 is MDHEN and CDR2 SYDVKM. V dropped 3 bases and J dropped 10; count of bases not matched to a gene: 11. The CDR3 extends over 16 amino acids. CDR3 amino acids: CASSFSSGTGEGKLFF. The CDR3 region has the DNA TGTGCCAGCAGTTTCTCCTCCGGGACAGGGGAGGGAAAACTGTTTTTT. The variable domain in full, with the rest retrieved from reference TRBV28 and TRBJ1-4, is DVKVTQSSRYLVKRTGEKVFLECVQDMDHENMFWYRQDPGLGLRLIYFSYDVKMKEKGDIPEGYSVSREKKERFSLILESASTNQTSMYLCASSFSSGTGEGKLFFGSGTQLSVL.

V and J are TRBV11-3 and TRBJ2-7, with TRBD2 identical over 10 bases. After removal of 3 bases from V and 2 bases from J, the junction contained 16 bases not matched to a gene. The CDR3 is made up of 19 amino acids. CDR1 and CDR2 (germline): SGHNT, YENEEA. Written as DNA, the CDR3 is TGTGCCAGCAGCTTGGCCGCGGGTTTACCTAGCGGGAGAACCTACGAGCAGTACTTC. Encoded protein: CASSLAAGLPSGRTYEQYF. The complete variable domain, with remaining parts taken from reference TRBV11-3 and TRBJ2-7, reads EAGVVQSPRYKIIEKKQPVAFWCNPISGHNTLYWYLQNLGQGPELLIRYENEEAVDDSQLPKDRFSAERLKGVDSTLKIQPAELGDSAVYLCASSLAAGLPSGRTYEQYFGPGTRLTVT.

CDR3 bases: TGTGCCAGTAGTCCAGACAGGGTATCCTACGAGCAGTACTTC. Amino acid sequence: CASSPDRVSYEQYF. The chain joins TRBV19 to TRBJ2-7, with 7 bases that match TRBD1. Germline V CDR1 and CDR2: LNHDA, SQIVND (reference sequence). The CDR3 sequence is 14 residues long. Trimming at V came to 5 bases and at J to 1 base, leaving 5 bases not matched to a gene. Using reference TRBV19 and TRBJ2-7 for the parts outside the CDR3, the full variable domain is DGGITQSPKYLFRKEGQNVTLSCEQNLNHDAMYWYRQDPGQGLRLIYYSQIVNDFQKGDIAEGYSVSREKKESFPLTVTSAQKNPTAFYLCASSPDRVSYEQYFGPGTRLTVT.

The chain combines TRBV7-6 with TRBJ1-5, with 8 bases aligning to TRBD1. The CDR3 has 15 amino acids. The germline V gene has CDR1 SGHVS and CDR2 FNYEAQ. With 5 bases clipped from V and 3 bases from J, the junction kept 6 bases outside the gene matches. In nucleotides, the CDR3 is TGTGCCAGCAGCCCCGGGACAGGTAACAATCAGCCCCAGCATTTT. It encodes CASSPGTGNNQPQHF. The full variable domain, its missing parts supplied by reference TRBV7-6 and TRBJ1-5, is GAGVSQSPRYKVTKRGQDVALRCDPISGHVSLYWYRQALGQGPEFLTYFNYEAQQDKSGLPNDRFSAERPEGSISTLTIQRTEQRDSAMYRCASSPGTGNNQPQHFGDGTRLSIL.

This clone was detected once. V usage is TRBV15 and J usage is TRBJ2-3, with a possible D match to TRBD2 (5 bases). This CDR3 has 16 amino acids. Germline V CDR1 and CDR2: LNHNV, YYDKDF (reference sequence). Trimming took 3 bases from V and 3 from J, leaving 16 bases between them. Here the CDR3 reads CATSSPRGLLTDTQYF. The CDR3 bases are TGTGCCACCAGCAGTCCCCGCGGGCTTCTGACAGATACGCAGTATTTT.

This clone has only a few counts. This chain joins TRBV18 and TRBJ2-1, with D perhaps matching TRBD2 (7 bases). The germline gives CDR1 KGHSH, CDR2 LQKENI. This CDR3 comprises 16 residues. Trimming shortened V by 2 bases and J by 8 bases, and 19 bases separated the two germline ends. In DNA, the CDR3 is TGTGCCAGCTCACCAGGGGGGGGACGGCCAGGGGATGAGCAGTTCTTC. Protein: CASSPGGGRPGDEQFF. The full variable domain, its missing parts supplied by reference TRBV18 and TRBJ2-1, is NAGVMQNPRHLVRRRGQEARLRCSPMKGHSHVYWYRQLPEEGLKFMVYLQKENIIDESGMPKERFSAEFPKEGPSILRIQQVVRGDSAAYFCASSPGGGRPGDEQFFGPGTRLTVL.

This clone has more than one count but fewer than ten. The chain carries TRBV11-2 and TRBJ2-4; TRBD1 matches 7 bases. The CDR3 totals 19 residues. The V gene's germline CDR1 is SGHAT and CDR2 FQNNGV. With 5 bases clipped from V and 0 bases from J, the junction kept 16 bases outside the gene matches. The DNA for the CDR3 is TGTGCCAGCAGCCCGGGCCCCAGACAGGGTTCTCTAGCCAAAAACATTCAGTACTTC. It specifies CASSPGPRQGSLAKNIQYF.

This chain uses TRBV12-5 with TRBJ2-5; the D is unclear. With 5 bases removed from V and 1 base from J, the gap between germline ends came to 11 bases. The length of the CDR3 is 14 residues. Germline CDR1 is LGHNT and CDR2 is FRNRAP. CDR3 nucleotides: TGTGCTAGTGGTCTAGGTTTGCTCCAAGAGACCCAGTACTTC. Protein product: CASGLGLLQETQYF.

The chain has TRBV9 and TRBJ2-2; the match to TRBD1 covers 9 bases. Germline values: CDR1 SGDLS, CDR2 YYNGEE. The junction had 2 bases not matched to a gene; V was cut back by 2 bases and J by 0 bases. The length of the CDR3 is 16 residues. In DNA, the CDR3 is TGTGCCAGCAGCGTCGGACAGGGGTCGAACACCGGGGAGCTGTTTTTT. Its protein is CASSVGQGSNTGELFF.